These 5 T cell receptor beta chains share one sample of origin, sequenced in a study of T cells after yellow fever vaccination. TCRdb fed the 5' RACE reads into MiXCR, producing one record per CDR3 protein. This table holds about 260,000 distinct CDR3 sequences, 10% to 15% found once. This material consisted of CD4+ T cells sorted from PBMCs, taken 45 days after the yellow fever booster vaccination. Receptors originate from a man aged 25 to 45 who received the YFV17D yellow fever vaccine.

This clonotype was observed a few times. The V and J genes are TRBV7-8 and TRBJ1-6; 8 positions agree with TRBD1. Germline trimming cut 2 bases from V and 6 bases from J; bases unmatched to any gene: 3. This CDR3 is built from 15 residues. CDR1 is SGHVS and CDR2 is FQNEAQ in the germline V gene. The CDR3 DNA reads as TGTGCCAGCAGCTTACAGGGGGCTGGTAATTCACCCCTCCACTTT. It encodes CASSLQGAGNSPLHF.

This clonotype appeared a few times. The CDR3 DNA follows: TGTGCCAGCAGTTCCCCCTGGGCTAGCGCACTCACAGATACGCAGTATTTT. Translating it yields CASSSPWASALTDTQYF. The J gene is TRBJ2-3, the V gene TRBV12-3 or TRBV12-4, with D possibly matching TRBD2 (6 bases). Trimming took off 4 bases at V and 2 bases at J, with 19 bases between the two ends. There are 17 residues in the CDR3.

This clonotype was counted only a few times. This chain joins TRBV2 and TRBJ2-7, with TRBD1 matching over 7 bases. Germline CDR1 is SNHLY and CDR2 is FYNNEI. The CDR3 consists of 12 residues. The J segment lost 7 bases and the V segment lost 11 bases, leaving 11 bases of the junction unmatched. CDR3 nucleotide sequence: TGTGCCCGCTCCAGGGGGACGGGGGAGCAGTACTTC. It yields the protein CARSRGTGEQYF.

The chain employs TRBV20-1 and TRBJ2-4, with 9 positions matching TRBD1. CDR3 length equals 14 residues. Germline assignment: CDR1 DFQATT and CDR2 SNEGSKA (reference sequence). Trimming at V came to 5 bases and at J to 9 bases, leaving 11 bases not matched to a gene. As DNA, the CDR3 is TGCAGTGCTGGGGATCGGACAGGGGTGGCCATTCAGTACTTC. Amino acids: CSAGDRTGVAIQYF.

V gene TRBV20-1 combines with J gene TRBJ2-5, with TRBD2 as a possible D gene (6 bases). The CDR3 is 14 amino acids. Trimming removed 0 bases from V and 7 bases from J, with 15 bases in between. Germline values: CDR1 DFQATT, CDR2 SNEGSKA (reference sequence). In DNA, the CDR3 is TGCAGTGCTAGAGATAGGACTCTCGGGGGGACCCAGTACTTC. Its protein product is CSARDRTLGGTQYF.